These 27 T cell receptor beta chains came from one sample sequenced in a study of T cell changes during pregnancy in multiple sclerosis. Only in-frame clones appear in the TCRdb table, and some are missing; sequencing was by immunoSEQ multiplex PCR. This table holds some 80,000 clones, roughly 92% found once. The sample was peripheral blood, taken in the first trimester of pregnancy. The source is a female donor with multiple sclerosis, enrolled in a pregnancy study.

The chain recombines TRBV10-3 with TRBJ2-7; 12 bases agree with TRBD2. The CDR3 has 18 amino acids. Germline CDR1 ENHRY, CDR2 SYGVKD. With V trimmed by 0 bases and J by 6 bases, 12 bases remained unmatched. DNA for the CDR3: TGTGCCATCAGTGAGTCGATGGCTAGCGGGGGGGCTTCTCTCGAGCAGTACTTC. It encodes CAISESMASGGASLEQYF.

Here the CDR3 reads CASSPTPGSDEQFF. In DNA form, the CDR3 reads TGTGCCAGCAGCCCCACTCCGGGGAGTGATGAGCAGTTCTTC. This chain joins TRBV7-9 and TRBJ2-1; D perhaps matches TRBD2 (5 bases). The CDR3 runs to 14 residues. Germline V lookup: CDR1 SEHNR, CDR2 FQNEAQ (reference sequence). V lost 5 bases, J lost 8 bases, and 16 bases lay in between.

The chain recombines TRBV5-1 with TRBJ2-7; D gene uncertain. The germline V gene encodes CDR1 SGHRS and CDR2 YFSETQ. The CDR3 is 13 amino acids. V lost 0 bases to trimming and J lost 4 bases, with 8 bases between them. CDR3 in DNA: TGCGCCAGCAGCTTGGTGTCCAGATACGAGCAGTACTTC. Encoded protein: CASSLVSRYEQYF.

The J gene is TRBJ2-1, the V gene TRBV9, with 10 nucleotides matching TRBD2. The CDR3 runs 14 residues. Germline V lookup: CDR1 SGDLS, CDR2 YYNGEE. The V segment lost 3 bases and the J segment 9 bases; nucleotides outside the gene matches: 6. Here the CDR3 DNA reads TGTGCCAGCAGCGAAGCGGGGGGGCTTAGTGAGCAGTTCTTC. This codes for CASSEAGGLSEQFF.

V is TRBV5-1 and J is TRBJ1-4; the D gene is possibly TRBD1 (5 bases). The germline V gene has CDR1 SGHRS and CDR2 YFSETQ. The CDR3 consists of 14 residues. Trimming shortened V by 0 bases and J by 8 bases, and 11 bases separated the two germline ends. CDR3 DNA: TGCGCCAGCAGCTTGGACAGAGCAGGGGAAAAACTGTTTTTT. It specifies CASSLDRAGEKLFF. The whole variable domain, filled in from reference TRBV5-1 and TRBJ1-4, reads KAGVTQTPRYLIKTRGQQVTLSCSPISGHRSVSWYQQTPGQGLQFLFEYFSETQRNKGNFPGRFSGRQFSNSRSEMNVSTLELGDSALYLCASSLDRAGEKLFFGSGTQLSVL.

The chain links TRBV5-6 to TRBJ1-1, with 8 positions matching TRBD1. Looked up from germline, CDR1 is SGHDT and CDR2 is YYEEEE. This CDR3 is built from 16 residues. J gave up 1 base and V 4 bases, and 9 bases lay outside the gene matches. The CDR3 DNA sequence: TGTGCCAGCAGCCCTGAGCCTGGACAGGGGAACACTGAAGCTTTCTTT. Amino acid sequence: CASSPEPGQGNTEAFF.

The chain couples TRBV4-3 to TRBJ1-1; no definite D call. V was cut by 0 bases and J by 4 bases, with 9 bases left in between. The germline V gene has CDR1 LGHNA and CDR2 YSLEER. This CDR3 spans 14 amino acids. The CDR3 DNA sequence: TGCGCCAGCAGCCAAGAAGGTGGGAGCACTGAAGCTTTCTTT. Protein sequence: CASSQEGGSTEAFF.

V gene TRBV6-1 combines with J gene TRBJ1-2; D not resolved. This CDR3 region has 15 residues. V gave up 5 bases and J gave up 0 bases, with 13 bases separating them. In germline, CDR1 is MNHNS, CDR2 SASEGT. The CDR3: CASSLSGASNYGYTF. As DNA, the CDR3 is TGTGCCAGCAGTCTTAGCGGCGCTTCTAACTATGGCTACACCTTC.

In the case of this clone: One end of the junction fails to match germline, which may point to a read error. J is TRBJ2-7 and V is TRBV19; weak D call: TRBD1 (6 bases). This CDR3 is 14 amino acids long. Looked up from germline, CDR1 is LNHDA and CDR2 is SQIVND (reference sequence). The CDR3 here is CASSVLQGSHEQYF. The CDR3, as DNA: TGTGCCAGTAGTGTGTTACAGGGCTCCCACGAGCAGTACTTC.

This clone was seen more than once but under ten times. The J gene is TRBJ1-1, the V gene TRBV7-3; D not certain. The V end was cut by 2 bases, the J end by 5 bases, with 18 bases between. The CDR3 has 16 residues. Looked up from germline, CDR1 is SGHTA and CDR2 is FQGTGA. This CDR3 reads CASSLGGLHLGTEAFF. The CDR3, as DNA: TGTGCCAGCAGCTTAGGTGGACTGCACCTCGGGACTGAAGCTTTCTTT.

The gene calls are TRBV19 and TRBJ2-3; 10 bases fit TRBD2. The CDR3 contains 16 residues. The V gene's germline CDR1 is LNHDA and CDR2 SQIVND (reference sequence). The ends lost 7 bases at V and 0 bases at J; junction bases unmatched: 7. CDR3 amino acids: CASTMAGLASTDTQYF. The CDR3, as DNA: TGTGCCAGTACCATGGCGGGACTAGCGAGCACAGATACGCAGTATTTT.

The chain employs TRBV7-8 and TRBJ2-5; 8 bases agree with TRBD2. The ends lost 8 bases at V and 4 bases at J; junction bases unmatched: 15. CDR3 size: 16 residues. Germline V CDR1 and CDR2: SGHVS, FQNEAQ. The CDR3, as DNA: TGTGCCAGCGCGGCAGCGGGGGCTACCAGGGGAGAGACCCAGTACTTC. Protein product: CASAAAGATRGETQYF.

This chain connects TRBV18 to TRBJ1-1, with D hard to call. V was pared by 6 bases and J by 5 bases, with 22 bases between. The V gene's germline CDR1 is KGHSH and CDR2 LQKENI. The CDR3 contains 16 residues. CDR3 nucleotides: TGTGCCAGCTCCCCTCCTCGGGGAGCTGGGTATACTGAAGCTTTCTTT. It specifies CASSPPRGAGYTEAFF.

J is TRBJ2-3 and V is TRBV6-4; 10 nucleotides line up with TRBD2. The germline V gene has CDR1 MRHNA and CDR2 SNTAGT. J was trimmed by 1 base and V by 3 bases; bases with no gene match: 4. The CDR3 is 16 amino acids. The CDR3 region is CASSEVAGGRTDTQYF. DNA for the CDR3: TGTGCCAGCAGTGAAGTAGCGGGGGGCCGCACAGATACGCAGTATTTT.

This clone was seen a handful of times. The chain is built from TRBV2 and TRBJ1-2; 7 bases match TRBD1. The CDR3 runs 15 residues. V shed 5 bases and J 2 bases; nucleotides not matched to a gene: 8. Germline CDR1 reads SNHLY; CDR2 reads FYNNEI. The CDR3 DNA sequence: TGTGCCAGCAGTAAGGGGACAGTTCCCAACTATGGCTACACCTTC. Its translation is CASSKGTVPNYGYTF.

The genes are TRBV29-1 and TRBJ1-4, with D possibly TRBD1 on 6 matching bases. Trimming stripped 4 bases from V and 8 bases from J, with 14 bases between. Germline V gene data show CDR1 as SQVTM and CDR2 as ANQGSEA. This CDR3 contains 13 residues. The CDR3 protein is CSVGGGGQEKLFF. The CDR3 coding sequence is TGCAGCGTTGGTGGGGGGGGCCAGGAAAAACTGTTTTTT.

This chain connects TRBV4-3 to TRBJ2-2, with D possibly TRBD2 on 5 matching bases. The CDR3 spans 18 residues. The V gene's germline CDR1 is LGHNA and CDR2 YSLEER. V lost 1 base and J 4 bases, leaving 19 bases between the germline ends. The CDR3 DNA follows: TGCGCCAGCAGCCAAGGAGAGGGAATCGGGCTTAGCACCGGGGAGCTGTTTTTT. Protein: CASSQGEGIGLSTGELFF.

In DNA, the CDR3 is TGCAGCGTTGAATCTATAAGGAACCGACATAACTATGGCTACACCTTC. It translates to CSVESIRNRHNYGYTF. J is TRBJ1-2 and V is TRBV29-1; D remains unclear. The CDR3 is 16 residues long. Between the trimmed V and J ends, which lost 2 bases and 1 base, there was a span of 17 bases. Germline V gene sequence: CDR1 SQVTM, CDR2 ANQGSEA.

The V call is TRBV14, the J call TRBJ2-2, with a weak D call TRBD2 (5 bases). With 0 bases removed from V and 3 bases from J, the gap between germline ends came to 14 bases. Germline loops: CDR1 SGHDN, CDR2 FVKESK. The CDR3 has 17 amino acids. The CDR3 DNA follows: TGTGCCAGCAGCCAAGACCTAGCAGAATATTACACCGGGGAGCTGTTTTTT. Translated: CASSQDLAEYYTGELFF.

The J gene is TRBJ1-1, the V gene TRBV4-1; 12 bases are shared with TRBD1. Unmatched junction bases numbered 8, after V lost 5 bases and J lost 4 bases. The CDR3 covers 16 residues. Germline V gene sequence: CDR1 MGHRA, CDR2 YSYEKL. CDR3 loop: CASSFMGQGAVTEAFF. CDR3 bases: TGCGCCAGCAGCTTTATGGGACAGGGGGCCGTCACTGAAGCTTTCTTT.

The chain couples TRBV11-3 to TRBJ2-3, with D possibly being TRBD2 (6 bases). The germline V gene encodes CDR1 SGHNT and CDR2 YENEEA. CDR3 size: 15 residues. Trimming took 5 bases from V and 6 from J, leaving 18 bases between them. CDR3 region: CASSPSWRGADTQYF. The CDR3 nucleotides are TGTGCCAGCAGCCCCTCATGGAGGGGAGCGGATACGCAGTATTTT.

The rearrangement uses TRBV30 and TRBJ1-2, with D unresolved. This CDR3 is 12 amino acids long. The germline V and J ends were trimmed by 6 bases and 2 bases, with 10 bases remaining between them. Germline loops: CDR1 GTSNPN, CDR2 SVGIG (reference sequence). The CDR3 protein is CACNQANYGYTF. Here the CDR3 DNA reads TGTGCCTGTAATCAGGCAAACTATGGCTACACCTTC. Variable domain in full (rest from reference TRBV30 and TRBJ1-2): SQTIHQWPATLVQPVGSPLSLECTVEGTSNPNLYWYRQAAGRGLQLLFYSVGIGQISSEVPQNLSASRPQDRQFILSSKKLLLSDSGFYLCACNQANYGYTFGSGTRLTVV.

This rearrangement joins TRBV5-1 to TRBJ2-7, with 7 bases matching TRBD1. The trim removed 0 bases at V and 6 bases at J, leaving 27 bases unmatched. The germline V gene encodes CDR1 SGHRS and CDR2 YFSETQ. This CDR3 has 21 residues. In nucleotides, the CDR3 is TGCGCCAGCAGCTTGGTAGGCCTAGGTACTTTTTTTAAGGGGGCTCAGTCCGAGCAGTACTTC. Its protein product is CASSLVGLGTFFKGAQSEQYF.

This chain uses TRBV4-2 with TRBJ2-7, with 8 bases lining up with TRBD1. CDR3 size: 15 residues. V was clipped by 2 bases and J by 4 bases; unmatched bases: 7. Per the germline V gene, CDR1 is LGHNA and CDR2 is YNFKEQ. CDR3 in amino acids: CASSQMTGDGYEQYF. The CDR3 DNA reads TGTGCCAGCAGCCAAATGACAGGGGATGGGTACGAGCAGTACTTC.

The V and J genes are TRBV19 and TRBJ1-1; 8 bases agree with TRBD1. CDR3 size: 14 residues. V was clipped by 4 bases and J by 3 bases; unmatched bases: 4. Germline V lookup: CDR1 LNHDA, CDR2 SQIVND (reference sequence). CDR3 sequence reads: CASSTDRVDTEAFF. DNA of the CDR3: TGTGCCAGTAGTACGGACAGGGTGGACACTGAAGCTTTCTTT.

The rearrangement uses TRBV5-5 and TRBJ1-2; 12 positions match TRBD1. With 2 bases clipped from V and 3 bases from J, the junction kept 2 bases outside the gene matches. The CDR3 has 15 amino acids. Germline CDR1 reads SGHKS; CDR2 reads YYEKEE (reference sequence). The CDR3: CASSFGTGGDYGYTF. The CDR3 DNA reads as TGTGCCAGCAGCTTCGGGACAGGGGGCGACTATGGCTACACCTTC.

V and J are TRBV19 and TRBJ2-1, with D tentatively TRBD2 (5 bases). The V gene's germline CDR1 is LNHDA and CDR2 SQIVND (reference sequence). The CDR3 has 14 amino acids. V was clipped by 5 bases and J by 5 bases, with 13 bases between them. The CDR3 sequence is CASSFGGRNNEQFF. As DNA, the CDR3 is TGTGCCAGTAGTTTCGGCGGGCGGAACAATGAGCAGTTCTTC.